This T cell receptor beta chain was sequenced during a study of OX40 agonist ivuxolimab in advanced cancers. Sequenced by immunoSEQ multiplex PCR; TCRdb stores in-frame clones only, minus some. The sample gives 94,000 or so clones, 70% to 85% of which show up once; around 5.8% is in the top ten. The CDR3 runs 15 residues. Trimming removed 1 base at V and 2 bases at J, with 10 bases between. The germline CDR1 and CDR2 sequences are SGHAT and FQNNGV. The clonotype originates from an adult with an advanced solid tumor such as melanoma, head and neck, liver or kidney cancer. The V call is TRBV11-2, the J call TRBJ2-3; tentatively, D is TRBD2 (7 bases). The source was CD4+ or CD8+ T cells sorted from blood, collected in a trial of the OX40 agonist ivuxolimab. CDR3 loop: CASSLGGGLTDTQYF. For the CDR3, the DNA is TGTGCCAGCAGCTTAGGCGGGGGCCTCACAGATACGCAGTATTTT.